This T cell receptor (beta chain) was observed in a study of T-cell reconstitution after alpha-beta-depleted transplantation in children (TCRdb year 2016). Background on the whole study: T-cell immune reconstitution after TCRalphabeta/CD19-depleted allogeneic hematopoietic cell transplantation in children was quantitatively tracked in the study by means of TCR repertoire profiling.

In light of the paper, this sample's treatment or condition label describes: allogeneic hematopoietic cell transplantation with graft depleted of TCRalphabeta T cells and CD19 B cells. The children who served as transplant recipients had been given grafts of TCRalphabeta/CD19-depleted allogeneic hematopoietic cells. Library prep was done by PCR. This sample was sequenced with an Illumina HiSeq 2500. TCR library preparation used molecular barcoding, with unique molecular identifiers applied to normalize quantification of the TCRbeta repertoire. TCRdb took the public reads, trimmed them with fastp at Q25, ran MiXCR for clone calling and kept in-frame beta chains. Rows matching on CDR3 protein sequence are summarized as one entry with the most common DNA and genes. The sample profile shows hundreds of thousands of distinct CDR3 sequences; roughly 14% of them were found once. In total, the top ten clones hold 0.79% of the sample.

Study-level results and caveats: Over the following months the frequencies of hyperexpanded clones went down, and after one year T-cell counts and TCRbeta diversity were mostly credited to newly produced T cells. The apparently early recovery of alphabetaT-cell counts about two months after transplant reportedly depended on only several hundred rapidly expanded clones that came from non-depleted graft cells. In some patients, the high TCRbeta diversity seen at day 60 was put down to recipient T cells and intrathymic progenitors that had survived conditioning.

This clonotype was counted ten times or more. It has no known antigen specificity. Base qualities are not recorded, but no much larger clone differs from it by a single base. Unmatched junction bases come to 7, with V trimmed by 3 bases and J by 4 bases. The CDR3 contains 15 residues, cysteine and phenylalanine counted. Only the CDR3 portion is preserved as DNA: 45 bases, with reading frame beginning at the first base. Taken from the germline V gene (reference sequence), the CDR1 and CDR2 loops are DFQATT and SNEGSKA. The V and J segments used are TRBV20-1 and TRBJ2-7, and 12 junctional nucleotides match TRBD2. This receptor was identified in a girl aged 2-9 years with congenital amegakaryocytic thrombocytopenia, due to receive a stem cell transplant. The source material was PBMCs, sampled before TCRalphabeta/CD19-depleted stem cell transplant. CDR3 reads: CSARGLAGGSYEQYF. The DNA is TGCAGTGCTAGGGGCCTAGCGGGAGGGTCTTACGAGCAGTACTTC.